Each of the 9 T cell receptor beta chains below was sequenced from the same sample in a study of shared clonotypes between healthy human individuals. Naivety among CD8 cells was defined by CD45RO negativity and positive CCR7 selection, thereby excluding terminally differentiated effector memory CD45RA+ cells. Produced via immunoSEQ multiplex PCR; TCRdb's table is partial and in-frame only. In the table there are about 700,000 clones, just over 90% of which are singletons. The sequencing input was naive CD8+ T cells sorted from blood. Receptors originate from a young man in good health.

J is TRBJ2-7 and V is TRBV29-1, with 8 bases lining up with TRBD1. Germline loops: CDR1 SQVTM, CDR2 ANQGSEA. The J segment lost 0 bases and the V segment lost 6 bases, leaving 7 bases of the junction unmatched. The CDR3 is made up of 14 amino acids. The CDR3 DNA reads TGCAGCGTAGCAGGGGGCGAATTCTCCTACGAGCAGTACTTC. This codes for CSVAGGEFSYEQYF.

The CDR3 bases are TGTGCCAGCAGTCCTAGACTAGCGGACTGGTTGGTTCCCGGGGAGCTGTTTTTT. Its translation: CASSPRLADWLVPGELFF. V and J are TRBV28 and TRBJ2-2; 9 positions agree with TRBD2. J was trimmed by 6 bases and V by 5 bases; bases with no gene match: 16. Germline V gene data show CDR1 as MDHEN and CDR2 as SYDVKM. CDR3 size: 18 residues.

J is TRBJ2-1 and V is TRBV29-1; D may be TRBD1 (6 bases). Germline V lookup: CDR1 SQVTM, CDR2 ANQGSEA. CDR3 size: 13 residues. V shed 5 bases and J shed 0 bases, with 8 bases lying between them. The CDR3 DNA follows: TGCAGCGTTTTACAGGGCTCCTACAATGAGCAGTTCTTC. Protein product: CSVLQGSYNEQFF.

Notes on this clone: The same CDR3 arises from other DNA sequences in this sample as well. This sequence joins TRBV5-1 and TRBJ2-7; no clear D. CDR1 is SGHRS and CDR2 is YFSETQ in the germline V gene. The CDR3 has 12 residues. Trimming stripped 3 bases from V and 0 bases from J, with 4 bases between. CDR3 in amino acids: CASSSDSYEQYF. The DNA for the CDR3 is TGCGCCAGCAGCTCCGACTCCTACGAGCAGTACTTC.

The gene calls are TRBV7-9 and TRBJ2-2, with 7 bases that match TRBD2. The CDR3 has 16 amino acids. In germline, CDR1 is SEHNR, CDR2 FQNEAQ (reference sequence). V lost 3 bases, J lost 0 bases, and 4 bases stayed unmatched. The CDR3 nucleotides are TGTGCCAGCAGCTTCCGGGGGGACTCGAACACCGGGGAGCTGTTTTTT. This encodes CASSFRGDSNTGELFF.

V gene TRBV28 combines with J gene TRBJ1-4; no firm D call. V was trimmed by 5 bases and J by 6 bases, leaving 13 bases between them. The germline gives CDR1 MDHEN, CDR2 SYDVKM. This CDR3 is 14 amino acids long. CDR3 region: CASSHTRIDEKLFF. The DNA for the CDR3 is TGTGCCAGCAGTCACACGCGAATTGATGAAAAACTGTTTTTT.

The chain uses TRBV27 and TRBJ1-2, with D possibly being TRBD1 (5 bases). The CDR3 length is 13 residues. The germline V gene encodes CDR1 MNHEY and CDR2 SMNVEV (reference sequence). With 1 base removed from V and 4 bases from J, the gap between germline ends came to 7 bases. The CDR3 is CASSLLGGYGYTF. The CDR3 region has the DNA TGTGCCAGCAGTTTATTGGGGGGCTATGGCTACACCTTC.

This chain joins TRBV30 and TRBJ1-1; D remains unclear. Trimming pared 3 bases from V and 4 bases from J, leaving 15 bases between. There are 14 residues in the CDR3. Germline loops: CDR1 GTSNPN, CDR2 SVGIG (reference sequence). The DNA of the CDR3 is TGTGCCTGGAGCCACGGGAGTTCAATCACTGAAGCTTTCTTT. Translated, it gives CAWSHGSSITEAFF.

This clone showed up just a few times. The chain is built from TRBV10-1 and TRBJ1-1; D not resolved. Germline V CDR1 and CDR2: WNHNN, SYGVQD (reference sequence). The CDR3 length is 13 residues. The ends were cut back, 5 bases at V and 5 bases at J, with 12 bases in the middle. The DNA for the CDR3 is TGCGCCAGCAGTTATTCTCATGGGACTGAAGCTTTCTTT. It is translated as CASSYSHGTEAFF.